The 31 T cell receptor beta chains below come from one sample, sequenced in a study of long-term antiretroviral therapy in people with HIV. Assay version v3.0 of immunoSEQ was used, and it was run at survey level. Using immunoSEQ multiplex PCR, the repertoire was profiled, and TCRdb retains in-frame clones only, with some absent. The data show tens of thousands of clones, 65% to 90% seen once. Sequenced here: unsorted PBMCs, sampled 0.1 years before starting antiretroviral therapy. The origin of the receptors is a man between 18 and 35 years old with HIV.

This clone was counted only a few times. This chain links TRBV19 with TRBJ2-7, with 9 bases matching TRBD2. Losses at the gene ends were 3 bases for V and 2 bases for J; bases not matched to a gene: 5. The germline V gene encodes CDR1 LNHDA and CDR2 SQIVND (reference sequence). The CDR3 loop spans 15 amino acids. The CDR3 bases are TGTGCCAGTAGTATGGTGACTAGCGGTCCCTACGAGCAGTACTTC. It translates to CASSMVTSGPYEQYF.

The table lists this clone with a count of one. V usage is TRBV5-5 and J usage is TRBJ1-2, with D hard to call. CDR3 length: 15 residues. The ends were cut back, 3 bases at V and 3 bases at J, with 15 bases in the middle. Germline CDR1 is SGHKS and CDR2 is YYEKEE (reference sequence). This CDR3 reads CASSSDGRHYYGYTF. For the CDR3, the DNA is TGTGCCAGCAGCTCGGACGGGAGACACTACTATGGCTACACCTTC.

The chain has TRBV9 and TRBJ2-2, with D perhaps assigned TRBD1 or TRBD2 (5 bases each). The CDR3 extends over 14 amino acids. V shed 4 bases and J shed 5 bases, with 12 bases lying between them. Looked up from germline, CDR1 is SGDLS and CDR2 is YYNGEE. CDR3 in amino acids: CASSRGGITGELFF. CDR3 DNA sequence: TGTGCCAGCAGCCGTGGGGGTATAACCGGGGAGCTGTTTTTT. Supplemented by reference TRBV9 and TRBJ2-2, the full variable domain reads DSGVTQTPKHLITATGQRVTLRCSPRSGDLSVYWYQQSLDQGLQFLIQYYNGEERAKGNILERFSAQQFPDLHSELNLSSLELGDSALYFCASSRGGITGELFFGEGSRLTVL.

The genes are TRBV19 and TRBJ1-1; the D gene is possibly TRBD1 (6 bases). The CDR3 runs 17 residues. The germline gives CDR1 LNHDA, CDR2 SQIVND (reference sequence). Trimming shortened V by 6 bases and J by 0 bases, and 20 bases separated the two germline ends. Written as DNA, the CDR3 is TGTGCCAGTAGGAAGACGACAGGACGAAAGATGAACACTGAAGCTTTCTTT. As protein: CASRKTTGRKMNTEAFF.

The gene calls are TRBV30 and TRBJ1-2; D remains ambiguous. The CDR3 sequence is 10 residues long. Trimming cost V 6 bases and J 7 bases, with 9 bases left between them. CDR1 and CDR2 (germline): GTSNPN, SVGIG (reference sequence). In nucleotides, the CDR3 is TGTGCCTGTAGAGAGGGTGGCTACACCTTC. Translated: CACREGGYTF.

V and J are TRBV27 and TRBJ1-1; 10 positions agree with TRBD1. The germline V gene encodes CDR1 MNHEY and CDR2 SMNVEV (reference sequence). The CDR3 covers 14 residues. V was clipped by 5 bases and J by 7 bases; unmatched bases: 7. The CDR3 spells CASSQDRGLGEAFF. The CDR3 coding sequence is TGTGCCAGCAGTCAAGACAGGGGGCTGGGTGAAGCTTTCTTT.

The gene calls are TRBV6-6 and TRBJ2-7, with D maybe TRBD2 (6 bases). The germline gives CDR1 MNHNY, CDR2 SVGAGI (reference sequence). The CDR3 extends over 15 amino acids. V dropped 8 bases and J dropped 2 bases, with 19 bases sitting between them. CDR3 in amino acids: CASAGTGLLTYEQYF. The CDR3 DNA follows: TGTGCCAGCGCAGGTACGGGACTCTTAACCTACGAGCAGTACTTC.

This clone was seen more than once but under ten times. The chain joins TRBV9 to TRBJ2-2; D is perhaps TRBD1 or TRBD2 (5 bases each). V lost 3 bases to trimming and J lost 0 bases, with 9 bases between them. The germline CDR1 and CDR2 sequences are SGDLS and YYNGEE. The CDR3 length is 15 residues. CDR3 in DNA: TGTGCCAGCAGCGCGGGGCCTACGAACACCGGGGAGCTGTTTTTT. This codes for CASSAGPTNTGELFF. Based on the CDR3 plus reference TRBV9 and TRBJ2-2, the full variable domain is DSGVTQTPKHLITATGQRVTLRCSPRSGDLSVYWYQQSLDQGLQFLIQYYNGEERAKGNILERFSAQQFPDLHSELNLSSLELGDSALYFCASSAGPTNTGELFFGEGSRLTVL.

The chain joins TRBV27 to TRBJ2-7; 7 nucleotides match TRBD1. The trim removed 5 bases at V and 7 bases at J, leaving 11 bases unmatched. CDR3 size: 14 residues. CDR1 and CDR2 from the germline V gene are MNHEY and SMNVEV (reference sequence). In nucleotides, the CDR3 is TGTGCCAGCAGTGCCAGACAGGGTTCCAATGAGCAGTACTTC. Residues: CASSARQGSNEQYF.

This clone appeared a single time. The chain has TRBV18 and TRBJ1-1, with D hard to call. V was clipped by 0 bases and J by 4 bases, with 9 bases between them. The CDR3 length is 14 residues. Germline CDR1 KGHSH, CDR2 LQKENI. The CDR3 is CASSPPGVPTEAFF. The CDR3 DNA is TGTGCCAGCTCACCACCGGGAGTACCCACTGAAGCTTTCTTT. The full variable domain, in which reference TRBV18 and TRBJ1-1 provide the parts outside the CDR3, is NAGVMQNPRHLVRRRGQEARLRCSPMKGHSHVYWYRQLPEEGLKFMVYLQKENIIDESGMPKERFSAEFPKEGPSILRIQQVVRGDSAAYFCASSPPGVPTEAFFGQGTRLTVV.

This clone was seen just once. The chain links TRBV5-1 to TRBJ2-3; 10 bases map to TRBD2. Germline lookup yields CDR1 SGHRS and CDR2 YFSETQ. The ends lost 0 bases at V and 0 bases at J; junction bases unmatched: 4. The CDR3 is 17 residues long. CDR3 in amino acids: CASSLGLAGASTDTQYF. In DNA, the CDR3 is TGCGCCAGCAGCTTGGGTCTAGCGGGGGCTAGCACAGATACGCAGTATTTT.

The genes are TRBV4-3 and TRBJ2-5; 10 bases fit TRBD2. This CDR3 comprises 15 residues. In germline, CDR1 is LGHNA, CDR2 YSLEER. Germline trimming cut 2 bases from V and 3 bases from J; bases unmatched to any gene: 3. The CDR3 protein is CASSQSLAGEETQYF. The CDR3 bases are TGCGCCAGCAGCCAATCGCTAGCGGGAGAAGAGACCCAGTACTTC.

CDR3 amino acids: CSASGQETQYF. In nucleotides, the CDR3 is TGCAGTGCCAGCGGACAAGAGACCCAGTACTTC. J is TRBJ2-5 and V is TRBV20-1, with D perhaps TRBD2 (5 bases). The CDR3 is made up of 11 amino acids. CDR1 is DFQATT and CDR2 is SNEGSKA in the germline V gene (reference sequence). V lost 6 bases and J lost 2, with 7 bases in between.

This clone is labeled medium-sized. The chain joins TRBV4-3 to TRBJ2-7; 8 positions match TRBD1. The germline CDR1 and CDR2 sequences are LGHNA and YSLEER. This CDR3 comprises 16 residues. J was trimmed by 6 bases and V by 0 bases; bases with no gene match: 10. The CDR3 DNA is TGCGCCAGCAGCCAAGACACGACAGGGGTACTTTTCGAGCAGTACTTC. As protein: CASSQDTTGVLFEQYF.

This chain uses TRBV27 with TRBJ2-3, with 8 bases identical to TRBD2. The CDR3 length is 16 residues. Germline values: CDR1 MNHEY, CDR2 SMNVEV (reference sequence). With V trimmed by 3 bases and J by 0 bases, 5 bases remained unmatched. The CDR3 sequence: CASSFFSGASTDTQYF. The DNA for the CDR3 is TGTGCCAGCAGTTTCTTTAGCGGGGCTAGCACAGATACGCAGTATTTT.

This chain connects TRBV7-2 to TRBJ2-7; D assignment may be TRBD1 or TRBD2 (5 bases each). CDR1 SGHTA and CDR2 FQGNSA come from the germline V gene. CDR3 size: 16 residues. V dropped 5 bases and J dropped 3 bases, with 20 bases sitting between them. The CDR3 loop is CASSVTGTDQHYEQYF. CDR3 DNA sequence: TGTGCCAGCAGCGTAACGGGGACGGACCAGCACTACGAGCAGTACTTC. Together with reference TRBV7-2 and TRBJ2-7, the CDR3 gives the full variable domain: GAGVSQSPSNKVTEKGKDVELRCDPISGHTALYWYRQSLGQGLEFLIYFQGNSAPDKSGLPSDRFSAERTGGSVSTLTIQRTQQEDSAVYLCASSVTGTDQHYEQYFGPGTRLTVT.

The chain joins TRBV10-3 to TRBJ2-5; possible D gene TRBD1, 6 bases. This CDR3 has 14 amino acids. Germline assignment: CDR1 ENHRY and CDR2 SYGVKD. V gave up 2 bases and J gave up 0 bases, with 7 bases separating them. This CDR3 is CAISEGTYQETQYF. The DNA of the CDR3 is TGTGCCATCAGTGAGGGGACATACCAAGAGACCCAGTACTTC.

This clone has a single count. The V call is TRBV5-4, the J call TRBJ1-1; D not resolved. Germline V CDR1 and CDR2: SGHNT, YYREEE (reference sequence). This CDR3 is 14 amino acids long. Trimming removed 0 bases from V and 2 bases from J, with 8 bases in between. In DNA, the CDR3 is TGTGCCAGCAGCTTGGTCAGCCAAAACACTGAAGCTTTCTTT. It translates to CASSLVSQNTEAFF.

This rearrangement joins TRBV7-3 to TRBJ2-1; 10 bases agree with TRBD2. Germline V gene lookup returns CDR1 SGHTA and CDR2 FQGTGA. The trim removed 5 bases at V and 3 bases at J, leaving 4 bases unmatched. The CDR3 is 15 residues long. The CDR3, as DNA: TGTGCCAGCAGCCCCGGGACTAGCGTCTACAATGAGCAGTTCTTC. Encoded protein: CASSPGTSVYNEQFF.

V is TRBV4-3 and J is TRBJ2-1; 9 bases map to TRBD2. This CDR3 contains 16 residues. CDR1 and CDR2 (germline): LGHNA, YSLEER. V gave up 4 bases and J gave up 5 bases; unmatched junction bases: 9. The CDR3 DNA reads TGCGCCAGCAGCCGGATAGCGGGAGAAGAAAACAATGAGCAGTTCTTC. Residues: CASSRIAGEENNEQFF.

The chain uses TRBV19 and TRBJ1-4; TRBD1 might be the D (5 bases). Looked up from germline, CDR1 is LNHDA and CDR2 is SQIVND (reference sequence). The V gene lost 9 bases and the J gene lost 0 bases, with 17 bases spanning the gap. The CDR3 has 16 amino acids. CDR3 nucleotides: TGTGCCAGCCTCCCACGGGGGTTAGCAACTAATGAAAAACTGTTTTTT. Its translation: CASLPRGLATNEKLFF.

This chain uses TRBV7-9 with TRBJ2-5; D might be TRBD1 or TRBD2, each matching 5 bases. Germline loops: CDR1 SEHNR, CDR2 FQNEAQ (reference sequence). The CDR3 has 13 residues. V was pared by 4 bases and J by 2 bases, with 8 bases between. CDR3 residues: CASSSGLQETQYF. The DNA of the CDR3 is TGTGCCAGCAGCTCGGGGCTACAAGAGACCCAGTACTTC.

The chain recombines TRBV19 with TRBJ2-1, with a tentative D call TRBD2 (5 bases). Germline CDR1 is LNHDA and CDR2 is SQIVND (reference sequence). Trimming removed 3 bases at V and 7 bases at J, with 13 bases between. CDR3 length equals 14 residues. Here the CDR3 reads CASSITGIGNEQFF. The CDR3 DNA reads as TGTGCCAGTAGTATTACGGGGATCGGGAATGAGCAGTTCTTC.

CDR3 nucleotides: TGCGCCAGCGATCAAGGCAGGGTGGCAGATACGCAGTATTTT. Its protein is CASDQGRVADTQYF. The rearrangement joins TRBV5-1 to TRBJ2-3, with a tentative D call TRBD1 (5 bases). Germline V gene lookup returns CDR1 SGHRS and CDR2 YFSETQ. V gave up 7 bases and J gave up 4 bases, with 16 bases separating them. The length of the CDR3 is 14 residues.

The gene calls are TRBV15 and TRBJ2-3, with 10 bases that match TRBD2. Trimming cost V 0 bases and J 6 bases; bases outside gene matches: 3. This CDR3 is 15 amino acids long. The germline CDR1 and CDR2 sequences are LNHNV and YYDKDF (reference sequence). CDR3 sequence: CATSREAGGRDTQYF. In nucleotides, the CDR3 is TGTGCCACCAGCAGAGAAGCGGGAGGGAGGGATACGCAGTATTTT.

The J gene is TRBJ1-1, the V gene TRBV30, with a tentative D call TRBD1 (5 bases). Germline V gives CDR1 GTSNPN, CDR2 SVGIG (reference sequence). V lost 5 bases and J lost 0, with 16 bases in between. The CDR3 has 15 residues. CDR3 residues: CAWGGVSLMNTEAFF. The CDR3, as DNA: TGTGCCTGGGGGGGGGTTTCTCTCATGAACACTGAAGCTTTCTTT.

This clone occurred once. The chain joins TRBV2 to TRBJ1-2; D is unresolved. This CDR3 has 12 amino acids. V shed 7 bases and J shed 4 bases, with 10 bases lying between them. In germline, CDR1 is SNHLY, CDR2 FYNNEI. The CDR3 region has the DNA TGTGCCAGCACTACGGTCCGCTATGGCTACACCTTC. This encodes CASTTVRYGYTF.

This clone was picked up a small number of times. V and J are TRBV5-4 and TRBJ2-7, with a tentative D call TRBD2 (6 bases). This CDR3 spans 14 amino acids. Germline assignment: CDR1 SGHNT and CDR2 YYREEE (reference sequence). V dropped 6 bases and J dropped 6 bases, with 19 bases sitting between them. The CDR3 nucleotides read TGTGCCAGCAACCATCCTCTAGCGCCCAGCGAGCAGTACTTC. It encodes CASNHPLAPSEQYF. Filled out from reference TRBV5-4 and TRBJ2-7, the complete variable domain reads ETGVTQSPTHLIKTRGQQVTLRCSSQSGHNTVSWYQQALGQGPQFIFQYYREEENGRGNFPPRFSGLQFPNYSSELNVNALELDDSALYLCASNHPLAPSEQYFGPGTRLTVT.

The chain couples TRBV6-6 to TRBJ1-2; 7 nucleotides agree with TRBD1. Germline V lookup: CDR1 MNHNY, CDR2 SVGAGI (reference sequence). V trimming: 5 bases; J trimming: 5 bases; junction bases outside the gene matches: 5. The CDR3 has 13 amino acids. CDR3 nucleotide sequence: TGTGCCAGCAGTAGACAGGGCGAATATGGCTACACCTTC. It codes for CASSRQGEYGYTF.

V gene TRBV18 combines with J gene TRBJ2-1, with D possibly being TRBD1 (5 bases). The CDR3 is 15 residues long. The germline CDR1 and CDR2 sequences are KGHSH and LQKENI. V was trimmed by 6 bases and J by 5 bases, leaving 17 bases between them. The CDR3 DNA sequence: TGTGCCAGCTCGCCCCAGGGCAACGAGCACAATGAGCAGTTCTTC. It translates to CASSPQGNEHNEQFF.

The chain employs TRBV5-1 and TRBJ2-6; D gene uncertain. Germline CDR1 reads SGHRS; CDR2 reads YFSETQ. V gave up 6 bases and J gave up 0 bases, with 10 bases separating them. This CDR3 comprises 15 residues. CDR3: CASIRDFSGANVLTF. DNA for the CDR3: TGCGCCAGCATCAGAGACTTCTCTGGGGCCAACGTCCTGACTTTC.